These T cell receptor beta chains were read from a single sample in a study of patients and donors after allogeneic stem cell transplantation. MiXCR, applied by TCRdb to the RT-PCR reads, yields one record per CDR3 protein. The sample records approximately 150,000 distinct CDR3 sequences, approximately 25% being singletons. Sequencing input: blood, either unsorted or a sorted T cell fraction (not recorded which). All receptors derive from a human donor who was either an allogeneic HSCT recipient or a stem cell or donor lymphocyte infusion donor (not recorded which). It is not recorded whose cells these are; they may come from a transplant donor. Both conserved end residues are part of each CDR3. The D gene is left open where the match is weak. The size field is filled for only some rows; it gives once, few, many or a size class.

J gene: TRBJ1-2; D gene: -; V gene: TRBV12-3/TRBV12-4; clone size: -; CDR3 DNA: TGTGCCAGCAGTTTAGCCGCCGGGGCTGGCTATGGCTACACCTTC; CDR3 protein: CASSLAAGAGYGYTF
J gene: TRBJ2-1; D gene: -; V gene: TRBV7-2; clone size: -; CDR3 DNA: TGTGCCAGCAGCTCAGCGACAGGACACAATGAGCAGTTCTTC; CDR3 protein: CASSSATGHNEQFF
J gene: TRBJ2-2; D gene: -; V gene: TRBV20-1; clone size: -; CDR3 DNA: TGCAGTGCCGCCCCCGGGGGGCCGAACACCGGGGAGCTGTTTTTT; CDR3 protein: CSAAPGGPNTGELFF
J gene: TRBJ1-4; D gene: -; V gene: TRBV3-1; clone size: few; CDR3 DNA: TGTGCCAGCAGCCAAGACCCGGGAAGCGAAAAACTGTTTTTT; CDR3 protein: CASSQDPGSEKLFF
J gene: TRBJ1-1; D gene: -; V gene: TRBV20-1; clone size: few; CDR3 DNA: TGCAGTGCTAGGCGGTCTGGGGACTACTCTGAAGCTTTCTTT; CDR3 protein: CSARRSGDYSEAFF
J gene: TRBJ1-1; D gene: -; V gene: TRBV11-2; clone size: few; CDR3 DNA: TGTGCCAGCAGCGTCCGGGACAAAAACAGGAGGAACACTGAAGCTTTCTTT; CDR3 protein: CASSVRDKNRRNTEAFF
J gene: TRBJ1-3; D gene: -; V gene: TRBV5-1; clone size: -; CDR3 DNA: TGCGCCAGCAGCTTGGGGACTGGGGCTGGAAACACCATATATTTT; CDR3 protein: CASSLGTGAGNTIYF
J gene: TRBJ2-4; D gene: TRBD2; V gene: TRBV10-3; clone size: -; CDR3 DNA: TGTGCCATCAGTGATAGCGGGGGCCGGGACATTCAGTACTTC; CDR3 protein: CAISDSGGRDIQYF
J gene: TRBJ1-1; D gene: -; V gene: TRBV27; clone size: -; CDR3 DNA: TGTGCCAGCAGTTTGACAGGCCTCATGAACACTGAAGCTTTCTTT; CDR3 protein: CASSLTGLMNTEAFF
J gene: TRBJ1-1; D gene: TRBD1; V gene: TRBV7-8; clone size: many; CDR3 DNA: TGTGCCAGCAGCTTAGACAGGGGAGCTTTCTTT; CDR3 protein: CASSLDRGAFF
J gene: TRBJ1-1; D gene: TRBD1; V gene: TRBV6-2/TRBV6-3; clone size: -; CDR3 DNA: TGTGCCAGCAGGTGGAGGACAGGGGACACTGAAGCTTTCTTT; CDR3 protein: CASRWRTGDTEAFF
J gene: TRBJ2-3; D gene: -; V gene: TRBV29-1; clone size: -; CDR3 DNA: TGCAGCGTTGGATTGGCGGGAATCACAGATACGCAGTATTTT; CDR3 protein: CSVGLAGITDTQYF
J gene: TRBJ1-1; D gene: -; V gene: TRBV2; clone size: -; CDR3 DNA: TGTGCCAGCAGTTTACCGGGACGAGGGTTGACAGCTTTCTTT; CDR3 protein: CASSLPGRGLTAFF
J gene: TRBJ1-1; D gene: TRBD1; V gene: TRBV4-1; clone size: few; CDR3 DNA: TGCGCCAGCAGCCCAGGACAGGGGGCGGTCACTGAAGCTTTCTTT; CDR3 protein: CASSPGQGAVTEAFF
J gene: TRBJ2-7; D gene: TRBD1; V gene: TRBV27; clone size: few; CDR3 DNA: TGTGCCAGCAGAGGGACAGGGGGACTCGAGCAGTACTTC; CDR3 protein: CASRGTGGLEQYF
J gene: TRBJ1-2; D gene: TRBD1; V gene: TRBV6-5; clone size: few; CDR3 DNA: TGTGCCAGCAGTTCCGGACAGGGAGGCCATGGCTACACCTTC; CDR3 protein: CASSSGQGGHGYTF
J gene: TRBJ2-7; D gene: TRBD2; V gene: TRBV29-1; clone size: -; CDR3 DNA: TGCAGCGTTGAAACTAGCGGGCTATACGAGCAGTACTTC; CDR3 protein: CSVETSGLYEQYF
J gene: TRBJ1-2; D gene: -; V gene: TRBV7-2; clone size: many; CDR3 DNA: TGTGCCAGCAGCTTAAGATCCAGGGGCGGCTACACCTTC; CDR3 protein: CASSLRSRGGYTF
J gene: TRBJ2-5; D gene: -; V gene: TRBV11-3; clone size: -; CDR3 DNA: TGTGCCAGCAGCTTCCTTTTTGAGACTCCAGAGACCCAGTACTTC; CDR3 protein: CASSFLFETPETQYF
J gene: TRBJ2-1; D gene: -; V gene: TRBV5-1; clone size: -; CDR3 DNA: TGCGCCAGCAGCTCCAATGGGCGGCACAATGAGCAGTTCTTC; CDR3 protein: CASSSNGRHNEQFF
J gene: TRBJ1-1; D gene: -; V gene: TRBV10-3; clone size: many; CDR3 DNA: TGTGCCATCAGTGAGTACCCGGTCCCCCAGGGCCCCACTGAAGCTTTCTTT; CDR3 protein: CAISEYPVPQGPTEAFF
J gene: TRBJ2-7; D gene: -; V gene: TRBV29-1; clone size: once; CDR3 DNA: TGCAGCGTTGTGGGCGGAGCCCTCTACGAGCAGTACTTC; CDR3 protein: CSVVGGALYEQYF
J gene: TRBJ2-3; D gene: -; V gene: TRBV12-3/TRBV12-4; clone size: few; CDR3 DNA: TGTGCCAGCAGTGACTCAGATACGCAGTATTTT; CDR3 protein: CASSDSDTQYF
J gene: TRBJ2-5; D gene: TRBD1; V gene: TRBV29-1; clone size: few; CDR3 DNA: TGCAGCGCCTACGACAGGGGGAAAGAGACCCAGTACTTC; CDR3 protein: CSAYDRGKETQYF
J gene: TRBJ2-2; D gene: TRBD1; V gene: TRBV13; clone size: -; CDR3 DNA: TGTGCCAGCAGCCTGAGACCAGGGATAGGGGGCCGGGAGCTGTTTTTT; CDR3 protein: CASSLRPGIGGRELFF
J gene: TRBJ2-3; D gene: -; V gene: TRBV5-1; clone size: -; CDR3 DNA: TGCGCCAGCAGCTTGGCCAAAGGGACCCCTGCCGATACGCAGTATTTT; CDR3 protein: CASSLAKGTPADTQYF
J gene: TRBJ2-3; D gene: TRBD2; V gene: TRBV5-1; clone size: few; CDR3 DNA: TGCGCCAGCTCCCCATCCGGGACTAGCACAGCAGATACGCAGTATTTT; CDR3 protein: CASSPSGTSTADTQYF
J gene: TRBJ2-1; D gene: -; V gene: TRBV15; clone size: -; CDR3 DNA: TGTGCCACCAGCAGATCCTGGGCGATCCGAGCCTACAATGAGCAGTTCTTC; CDR3 protein: CATSRSWAIRAYNEQFF
J gene: TRBJ1-4; D gene: TRBD1; V gene: TRBV12-3/TRBV12-4; clone size: few; CDR3 DNA: TGTGCCAGCGCTATGGGGACAGGGGTTGAAAAACTGTTTTTT; CDR3 protein: CASAMGTGVEKLFF
J gene: TRBJ2-1; D gene: -; V gene: TRBV29-1; clone size: few; CDR3 DNA: TGCAGCGTTGAAATTGAGCAGTTCTTC; CDR3 protein: CSVEIEQFF
J gene: TRBJ1-2; D gene: TRBD1; V gene: TRBV20-1; clone size: many; CDR3 DNA: TGCAGTGCGGGGAGGGACAGGGACTCTGGCTACACCTTC; CDR3 protein: CSAGRDRDSGYTF
J gene: TRBJ1-3; D gene: -; V gene: TRBV20-1; clone size: -; CDR3 DNA: TGCAGTGCTAGAGACGTTGGGAGGACTAAAGCTGGAAACACCATATATTTT; CDR3 protein: CSARDVGRTKAGNTIYF
J gene: TRBJ2-1; D gene: -; V gene: TRBV10-3; clone size: -; CDR3 DNA: TGTGCCATCACCAAGGGGACGCTAGCCTACAATGAGCAGTTCTTC; CDR3 protein: CAITKGTLAYNEQFF
J gene: TRBJ2-7; D gene: TRBD2; V gene: TRBV20-1; clone size: -; CDR3 DNA: TGCAGTGCTAGAGATTCTCCGGGACTAGCAGACTACGAGCAGTACTTC; CDR3 protein: CSARDSPGLADYEQYF
J gene: TRBJ2-3; D gene: -; V gene: TRBV14; clone size: few; CDR3 DNA: TGTGCCAGCAGCCACAGGGGTAGCACAGATACGCAGTATTTT; CDR3 protein: CASSHRGSTDTQYF
J gene: TRBJ1-4; D gene: -; V gene: TRBV7-9; clone size: few; CDR3 DNA: TGTGCCAGCAGCGGATTCGATGAAAAACTGTTTTTT; CDR3 protein: CASSGFDEKLFF
J gene: TRBJ2-5; D gene: -; V gene: TRBV6-2/TRBV6-3; clone size: few; CDR3 DNA: TGTGCCAGCAGTCTCTCCCGGGGGCAAGAGACCCAGTACTTC; CDR3 protein: CASSLSRGQETQYF
J gene: TRBJ2-1; D gene: TRBD2; V gene: TRBV5-1; clone size: few; CDR3 DNA: TGCGCCAGCAGCGGGCTAGCGGGGACCCATGAGCAGTTCTTC; CDR3 protein: CASSGLAGTHEQFF
J gene: TRBJ1-3; D gene: -; V gene: TRBV12-3/TRBV12-4; clone size: many; CDR3 DNA: TGTGCCAGCAGTAGGCAGGCCGCCTCTGGAAACACCATATATTTT; CDR3 protein: CASSRQAASGNTIYF
J gene: TRBJ1-2; D gene: TRBD1; V gene: TRBV12-3/TRBV12-4; clone size: many; CDR3 DNA: TGTGCCAGCAGTCCCGGACAGGGAAGTGGCTACACCTTC; CDR3 protein: CASSPGQGSGYTF
J gene: TRBJ1-2; D gene: -; V gene: TRBV5-1; clone size: few; CDR3 DNA: TGCGCCAGCAGCTTGGAAGGGAGGATGGACTATGGCTACACCTTC; CDR3 protein: CASSLEGRMDYGYTF
J gene: TRBJ2-7; D gene: -; V gene: TRBV3-1; clone size: -; CDR3 DNA: TGTGCCAGCAGCCAAAAGACAGGCCCCTACGAGCAGTACTTC; CDR3 protein: CASSQKTGPYEQYF
J gene: TRBJ2-1; D gene: -; V gene: TRBV3-1; clone size: -; CDR3 DNA: TGTGCCAGCAGCCCTCTTCCCGGGTCAAGGCCCTACAATGAGCAGTTCTTC; CDR3 protein: CASSPLPGSRPYNEQFF
J gene: TRBJ1-2; D gene: -; V gene: TRBV15; clone size: few; CDR3 DNA: TGTGCCACCAGCAGAGAAGGACAGAGTTATGGCTACACCTTC; CDR3 protein: CATSREGQSYGYTF
J gene: TRBJ2-1; D gene: -; V gene: TRBV5-1; clone size: few; CDR3 DNA: TGCGCCAGCAGCTTAGACCCTTTGAACAATGAGCAGTTCTTC; CDR3 protein: CASSLDPLNNEQFF
J gene: TRBJ1-5; D gene: -; V gene: TRBV5-1; clone size: few; CDR3 DNA: TGCGCCAGCAGCTTGGTAGGGGCAGGTAATCAGCCCCAGCATTTT; CDR3 protein: CASSLVGAGNQPQHF
J gene: TRBJ1-1; D gene: -; V gene: TRBV29-1; clone size: -; CDR3 DNA: TGCAGCTGCAGGACAGTGAACACTGAAGCTTTCTTT; CDR3 protein: CSCRTVNTEAFF
J gene: TRBJ1-4; D gene: -; V gene: TRBV6-6; clone size: many; CDR3 DNA: TGTGCCAGCAAAACAGGGCATCCCGAAAAACTGTTTTTT; CDR3 protein: CASKTGHPEKLFF
J gene: TRBJ1-6; D gene: -; V gene: TRBV6-5; clone size: -; CDR3 DNA: TGTGCCAGCAGTTACGGTGCGGGGGCCGCTAATTCACCCCTCCACTTT; CDR3 protein: CASSYGAGAANSPLHF
J gene: TRBJ2-2; D gene: -; V gene: TRBV7-3; clone size: -; CDR3 DNA: TGTGCCAGCAGCCTAGGACTACTTCGAAACACCGGGGAGCTGTTTTTT; CDR3 protein: CASSLGLLRNTGELFF
J gene: TRBJ1-3; D gene: -; V gene: TRBV20-1; clone size: -; CDR3 DNA: TGCAGTGCCACCGCAGGGACAAACACCATATATTTT; CDR3 protein: CSATAGTNTIYF
J gene: TRBJ1-3; D gene: -; V gene: TRBV12-3/TRBV12-4; clone size: few; CDR3 DNA: TGTGCCAGCAGTCGGCCGTTCTCTGGAAACACCATATATTTT; CDR3 protein: CASSRPFSGNTIYF
J gene: TRBJ2-1; D gene: TRBD2; V gene: TRBV12-3/TRBV12-4; clone size: -; CDR3 DNA: TGTGCCAGCAGTCCTAGCGGGAGACCTTACAATGAGCAGTTCTTC; CDR3 protein: CASSPSGRPYNEQFF
J gene: TRBJ2-2; D gene: TRBD2; V gene: TRBV12-3/TRBV12-4; clone size: few; CDR3 DNA: TGTGCCAGCAGTGCCATTCTAGCGGTGAACACCGGGGAGCTGTTTTTT; CDR3 protein: CASSAILAVNTGELFF
J gene: TRBJ2-5; D gene: -; V gene: TRBV12-3/TRBV12-4; clone size: few; CDR3 DNA: TGTGCCAGCAGTCCAGGGATTGGGGAGACCCAGTACTTC; CDR3 protein: CASSPGIGETQYF